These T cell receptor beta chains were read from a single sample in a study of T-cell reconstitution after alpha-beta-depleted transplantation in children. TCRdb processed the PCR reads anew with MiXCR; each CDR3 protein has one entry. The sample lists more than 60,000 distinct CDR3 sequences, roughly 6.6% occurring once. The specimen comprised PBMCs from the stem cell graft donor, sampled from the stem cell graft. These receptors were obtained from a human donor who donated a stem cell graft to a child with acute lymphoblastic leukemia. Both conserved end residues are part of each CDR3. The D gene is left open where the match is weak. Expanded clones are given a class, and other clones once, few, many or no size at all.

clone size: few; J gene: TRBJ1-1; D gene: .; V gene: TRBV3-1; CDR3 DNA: TGTGCCAGCAGCCAAGATGAGAGACTGGGTGGGGCAGGGCGGATGAACACTGAAGCTTTCTTT; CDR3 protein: CASSQDERLGGAGRMNTEAFF
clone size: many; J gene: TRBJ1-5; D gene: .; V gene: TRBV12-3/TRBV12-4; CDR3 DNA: TGTGCCAGCAGTCGATACCGGGACAATAATCAGCCCCAGCATTTT; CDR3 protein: CASSRYRDNNQPQHF
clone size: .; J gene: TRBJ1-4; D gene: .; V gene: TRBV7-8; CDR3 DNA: TGTGCCAGCAGCCCGATCCGGACCGAGTATTTTGGACTGTTTTTT; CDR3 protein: CASSPIRTEYFGLFF
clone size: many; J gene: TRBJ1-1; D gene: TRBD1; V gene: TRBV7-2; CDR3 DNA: TGTGCCAGCAGCTTCGACAGGGGAGATACTGAAGCTTTCTTT; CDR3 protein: CASSFDRGDTEAFF
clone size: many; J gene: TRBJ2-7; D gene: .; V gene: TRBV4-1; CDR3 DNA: TGCGCCAGCAGCCAAGAGGCGGGGAGCTCCTACGAGCAGTACTTC; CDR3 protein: CASSQEAGSSYEQYF
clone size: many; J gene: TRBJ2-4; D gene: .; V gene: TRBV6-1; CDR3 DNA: TGTGCCAGCAGGGAAGGGACGGGACCCCAGTACTTC; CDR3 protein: CASREGTGPQYF
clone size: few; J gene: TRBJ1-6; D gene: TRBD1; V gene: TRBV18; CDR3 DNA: TGTGCCAGCTCACCGGGACAGGGACAGCCCCTCCACTTT; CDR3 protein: CASSPGQGQPLHF
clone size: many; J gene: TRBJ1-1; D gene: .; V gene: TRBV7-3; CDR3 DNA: TGTGCCAGCAGCTTGGGACACCAGAACACTGAAGCTTTCTTT; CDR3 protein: CASSLGHQNTEAFF
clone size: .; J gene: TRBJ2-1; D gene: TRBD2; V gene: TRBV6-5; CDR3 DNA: TGTGCCAGCAGTTCCCATAGCGGGGGGGCCTACAATGAGCAGTTCTTC; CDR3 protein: CASSSHSGGAYNEQFF
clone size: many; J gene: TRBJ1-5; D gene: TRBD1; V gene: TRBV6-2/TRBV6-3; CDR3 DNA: TGTGCCAGCAGCCGCGGGACAGGCTCGTTCAATCAGCCCCAGCATTTT; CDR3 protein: CASSRGTGSFNQPQHF
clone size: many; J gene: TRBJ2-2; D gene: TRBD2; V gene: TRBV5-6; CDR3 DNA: TGTGCCAGCAGCTATAGCGGGAGGGCAAGGACCGGGGAGCTGTTTTTT; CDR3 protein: CASSYSGRARTGELFF
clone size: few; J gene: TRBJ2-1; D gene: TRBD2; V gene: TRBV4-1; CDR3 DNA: TGCGCCAGCAGCCAAGACCCATCAAGAGGCGGGAGGGCCACGTATGAGCAGTTCTTC; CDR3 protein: CASSQDPSRGGRATYEQFF
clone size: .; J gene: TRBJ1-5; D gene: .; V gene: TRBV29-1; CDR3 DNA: TGCAGCGTTGAAGTAGCCCCTGAGTCCCAGCATTTT; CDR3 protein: CSVEVAPESQHF
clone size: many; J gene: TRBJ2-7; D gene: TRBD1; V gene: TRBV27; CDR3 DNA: TGTGCCAGCAGCCGAGGGGGACAGGGGAACTACGAGCAGTACTTC; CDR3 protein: CASSRGGQGNYEQYF
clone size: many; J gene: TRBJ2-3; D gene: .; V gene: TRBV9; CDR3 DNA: TGTGCCAGCAGCCGAGCGGTAGGTCAGCCCCAGTATTTT; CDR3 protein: CASSRAVGQPQYF